A single sample is the source of the 32 T cell receptor beta chains below, sequenced in a study of breast tumors, draining lymph nodes, adjacent tissues. TCRdb independently ran MiXCR on the multiplex PCR reads; one entry per CDR3 protein. The sample yields over 150,000 distinct CDR3 sequences, around a third seen once. Axillary draining lymph nodes of breast cancer patients supplied the node samples. Material: axillary lymph node tissue. Receptors originate from a female donor with breast cancer. Some clones in this sample may be carry-over from other donors' samples.

This clonotype showed up many times. J is TRBJ2-6 and V is TRBV2; 10 nucleotides agree with TRBD1. After removal of 8 bases from V and 0 bases from J, the junction contained 7 bases not matched to a gene. Germline V CDR1 and CDR2: SNHLY, FYNNEI. The CDR3 totals 17 residues. CDR3 residues: CASRPDRGSSGANVLTF. CDR3 DNA: TGTGCCAGCCGTCCGGACAGGGGGAGCTCTGGGGCCAACGTCCTGACTTTC. Based on the CDR3 plus reference TRBV2 and TRBJ2-6, the full variable domain is EPEVTQTPSHQVTQMGQEVILRCVPISNHLYFYWYRQILGQKVEFLVSFYNNEISEKSEIFDDQFSVERPDGSNFTLKIRSTKLEDSAMYFCASRPDRGSSGANVLTFGAGSRLTVL.

This sequence joins TRBV27 and TRBJ1-5, with TRBD1 identical over 9 bases. The CDR3 sequence is 15 residues long. Looked up from germline, CDR1 is MNHEY and CDR2 is SMNVEV (reference sequence). J lost 5 bases, V lost 4 bases, and 6 bases had no gene match. The CDR3 here is CASSSGQGWDQPQHF. The CDR3 DNA reads as TGTGCCAGCAGTTCGGGACAGGGTTGGGATCAGCCCCAGCATTTT.

Note on this clonotype: The CDR3 end shows no conserved phenylalanine or tryptophan, and so a read error is likely. The chain links TRBV12-3 or TRBV12-4 to TRBJ1-5; 9 bases are a match to TRBD2. The J call is doubtful: the DNA matches TRBJ2-3 better. This CDR3 is 17 amino acids long. As DNA, the CDR3 is TGTGCCAGCAGCCCGGGGCGGGGGGGGAATAGCAATCAGCCCCAGTATTAT. Protein: CASSPGRGGNSNQPQYY.

In regard to this clonotype: Relative to the germline gene, one junction end is altered; a read error may explain this. The chain is built from TRBV11-2 and TRBJ2-3; 13 nucleotides match TRBD2. The CDR3 runs 15 residues. Germline V gene lookup returns CDR1 SGHAT and CDR2 FQNNGV. CDR3 sequence reads: CAGSSRTSGGAQGYF. The CDR3 bases are TGTGCCGGCAGCTCCCGGACTAGCGGGGGAGCACAGGGGTATTTT.

The rearrangement links TRBV10-1 to TRBJ2-2; D possibly uses TRBD1 or TRBD2 (5 bases each). Germline loops: CDR1 WNHNN, CDR2 SYGVQD (reference sequence). The CDR3 is made up of 16 amino acids. Between the trimmed V and J ends, which lost 4 bases and 3 bases, there was a span of 15 bases. DNA of the CDR3: TGCGCCAGCAGTGCCCCACTAGGGGCCGACACCGGGGAGCTGTTTTTT. It specifies CASSAPLGADTGELFF.

The CDR3 DNA reads TGTGCCAGCAGTGCTAAACCAGGGGCTTTCAACTATGGCTACACCTTC. This translates into CASSAKPGAFNYGYTF. V gene TRBV25-1 combines with J gene TRBJ1-2, with D tentatively TRBD1 (6 bases). This CDR3 has 16 residues. V dropped 4 bases and J dropped 2 bases, with 17 bases sitting between them. Germline V lookup: CDR1 MGHDK, CDR2 SYGVNS.

This clonotype was observed at least ten times. The chain employs TRBV7-9 and TRBJ2-1; maybe TRBD2 (5 bases). The CDR3 covers 13 residues. CDR1 SEHNR and CDR2 FQNEAQ come from the germline V gene (reference sequence). Trimming shortened V by 1 base and J by 10 bases, and 11 bases separated the two germline ends. The chain's CDR3 is CASSLDGPSEQFF. DNA of the CDR3: TGTGCCAGCAGCTTAGATGGGCCTAGCGAGCAGTTCTTC.

This clonotype showed up just once. This may come from a read error, since a much larger clone is one base off. The chain uses TRBV6-5 and TRBJ2-2; D ambiguous. Per the germline V gene, CDR1 is MNHEY and CDR2 is SVGAGI. This CDR3 is 14 amino acids long. V lost 0 bases and J lost 4, with 6 bases in between. The CDR3 region has the DNA TGTGCCAGCAGTTACTCGGTCCTCACCGGGGAGCTGTTTTTT. Translated: CASSYSVLTGELFF.

This clonotype was counted ten times or more. Here the CDR3 DNA reads TGTGCCAGCAGTGAAGGGGGGACAGGGGTACGGGGCTACACCTTC. Amino acid sequence: CASSEGGTGVRGYTF. The rearrangement joins TRBV6-1 to TRBJ1-2, with 10 bases identical to TRBD1. The CDR3 has 15 residues. Looked up from germline, CDR1 is MNHNS and CDR2 is SASEGT. J gave up 8 bases and V 1 base, and 7 bases lay outside the gene matches.

As regards this clonotype: A read error may account for a junction end that differs from germline. The J gene is TRBJ1-6, the V gene TRBV19; possibly TRBD1 for D (6 bases). CDR1 and CDR2 from the germline V gene are LNHDA and SQIVND (reference sequence). CDR3 length: 16 residues. The CDR3 loop reads CASRPGAFSYNSPLHF. DNA for the CDR3: TGTGCCAGTAGGCCAGGGGCTTTTTCCTACAATTCACCCCTCCACTTT.

This clonotype was found many times. The chain combines TRBV30 with TRBJ2-7; 7 bases are shared with TRBD2. After removal of 2 bases from V and 8 bases from J, the junction contained 3 bases not matched to a gene. Germline V gene lookup returns CDR1 GTSNPN and CDR2 SVGIG (reference sequence). The CDR3 covers 11 residues. The CDR3 loop is CAWSPGGQQYF. The CDR3 coding sequence is TGTGCCTGGAGTCCGGGGGGACAGCAGTACTTC.

This clonotype was seen repeatedly, ten times or more. V and J are TRBV5-5 and TRBJ1-2, with D perhaps matching TRBD1 (6 bases). CDR3 length: 14 residues. CDR1 and CDR2 (germline): SGHKS, YYEKEE (reference sequence). V was clipped by 2 bases and J by 7 bases, with 15 bases between them. This CDR3 reads CASSFSGGSGGYTF. In nucleotides, the CDR3 is TGTGCCAGCAGCTTTTCTGGGGGCAGCGGTGGCTACACCTTC.

This clonotype occurred many times. The chain combines TRBV2 with TRBJ1-3; a possible D gene is TRBD1 (5 bases). Trimming shortened V by 5 bases and J by 4 bases, and 12 bases separated the two germline ends. The germline V gene has CDR1 SNHLY and CDR2 FYNNEI. The length of the CDR3 is 14 residues. In nucleotides, the CDR3 is TGTGCCAGCAGTTCAGGGTCTCGCGGAAACACCATATATTTT. Residues: CASSSGSRGNTIYF.

Many counts were recorded for this clonotype. The chain couples TRBV9 to TRBJ2-1; TRBD2 matches 7 bases. The CDR3 has 13 residues. Germline V gene sequence: CDR1 SGDLS, CDR2 YYNGEE. Trimming cost V 0 bases and J 9 bases; bases outside gene matches: 3. As DNA, the CDR3 is TGTGCCAGCAGCGTAGAGGCGGGAGTTGAGCAGTTCTTC. Translation gives CASSVEAGVEQFF.

The chain joins TRBV12-5 to TRBJ1-4; no firm D call. This CDR3 is 11 amino acids long. Trimming removed 4 bases from V and 7 bases from J, with 4 bases in between. The germline gives CDR1 LGHNT, CDR2 FRNRAP. For the CDR3, the DNA is TGTGCTAGTGGTTGGCGTGAAAAACTGTTTTTT. Residues: CASGWREKLFF. The whole variable domain, remainder taken from reference TRBV12-5 and TRBJ1-4, is DARVTQTPRHKVTEMGQEVTMRCQPILGHNTVFWYRQTMMQGLELLAYFRNRAPLDDSGMPKDRFSAEMPDATLATLKIQPSEPRDSAVYFCASGWREKLFFGSGTQLSVL.

Details on this clonotype: Its ends do not fully match the called genes, so a read error is possible. The gene calls are TRBV7-3 and TRBJ2-2; tentative D call: TRBD2 (5 bases). Germline-derived CDR1 and CDR2 are SGHTA and FQGTGA. The CDR3 totals 15 residues. The DNA of the CDR3 is TGTGCCAGCAGCTTAGCAGCAACCGACACCGGGGAGCTGCTTTTT. Its translation is CASSLAATDTGELLF.

Concerning this clonotype itself: One end of the junction is discordant with germline, which a read error may explain. The chain carries TRBV10-3 and TRBJ1-2; 9 nucleotides agree with TRBD1. Germline CDR1 is ENHRY and CDR2 is SYGVKD. The CDR3 spans 13 residues. Here the CDR3 DNA reads TGTGCCATCACTTCGGACAGGGGTGCTGGCCACACCTTC. Encoded protein: CAITSDRGAGHTF.

This clonotype was found many times. The rearrangement joins TRBV19 to TRBJ2-6; D call uncertain. Trimming shortened V by 1 base and J by 0 bases, and 4 bases separated the two germline ends. In germline, CDR1 is LNHDA, CDR2 SQIVND (reference sequence). The CDR3 has 15 amino acids. The DNA of the CDR3 is TGTGCCAGTAGTATAGGGAGCTCTGGGGCCAACGTCCTGACTTTC. Its protein product is CASSIGSSGANVLTF.

This clonotype rates as medium-sized. The rearrangement joins TRBV11-2 to TRBJ1-5, with a possible D match to TRBD1 (5 bases). The V and J ends lost 5 bases and 2 bases respectively, with 7 bases between them. The length of the CDR3 is 13 residues. CDR1 and CDR2 from the germline V gene are SGHAT and FQNNGV. The CDR3 DNA reads as TGTGCCAGCAGCGCACAGGGCAATCAGCCCCAGCATTTT. This gives the protein CASSAQGNQPQHF.

There are many counts of this clonotype. The chain recombines TRBV20-1 with TRBJ2-1; D is uncertain. Germline V gives CDR1 DFQATT, CDR2 SNEGSKA (reference sequence). The CDR3 runs to 12 residues. Trimming took 3 bases from V and 9 from J, leaving 12 bases between them. The CDR3 nucleotides read TGCAGTGCTAGCTACTTTATGAGTGAGCAGTTCTTC. Its protein is CSASYFMSEQFF.

In this sample, this clonotype turned up many times. The rearrangement joins TRBV7-2 to TRBJ1-2; D is unclear. V lost 1 base, J lost 4 bases, and 4 bases lay in between. The CDR3 is 12 amino acids. The germline V gene has CDR1 SGHTA and CDR2 FQGNSA. The CDR3 region has the DNA TGTGCCAGCAGCTTAGAAACCTATGGCTACACCTTC. Translating it yields CASSLETYGYTF.

This clonotype occurred many times. V and J are TRBV20-1 and TRBJ2-5, with 8 bases matching TRBD2. J was trimmed by 2 bases and V by 3 bases; bases with no gene match: 2. The CDR3 is 13 residues long. The germline V gene encodes CDR1 DFQATT and CDR2 SNEGSKA (reference sequence). The CDR3 spells CSASGGGQETQYF. The CDR3 DNA sequence: TGCAGTGCTAGCGGGGGGGGACAAGAGACCCAGTACTTC.

As for this clonotype: A much larger clone lies a single base off, so this may be a read error. No conserved phenylalanine or tryptophan is present at the end of the CDR3, so a read error is the likely explanation. The chain couples TRBV7-2 to TRBJ2-5, with D perhaps TRBD1 or TRBD2 (5 bases each). The V end was cut by 4 bases, the J end by 5 bases, with 14 bases between. Per the germline V gene, CDR1 is SGHTA and CDR2 is FQGNSA. This CDR3 region has 14 residues. The DNA of the CDR3 is TGTGCCAGCAGCTCAACGGGGCGCCAGGAGACCCAGTACCTC. Translated: CASSSTGRQETQYL.

This chain links TRBV5-8 with TRBJ1-2; D perhaps matches TRBD1 (6 bases). The V end lost 0 bases, the J end lost 12 bases, and 21 bases lay between the germline ends. The CDR3 loop spans 15 amino acids. Germline V gene data show CDR1 as SGHTS and CDR2 as YDEGEE. In nucleotides, the CDR3 is TGTGCCAGCAGCTTGGGACAGGCGGCTGTAGGAGGCCACACCTTC. It codes for CASSLGQAAVGGHTF.

The genes are TRBV18 and TRBJ1-1; D is unresolved. This CDR3 region has 13 residues. CDR1 and CDR2 from the germline V gene are KGHSH and LQKENI. Deletions cut 5 bases from V and 6 bases from J, with 13 bases between. For the CDR3, the DNA is TGTGCCAGCTCATTCGGCTTGAGGGCTGAAGCTTTCTTT. It yields the protein CASSFGLRAEAFF.

The J gene is TRBJ2-5, the V gene TRBV27, with a weak D call TRBD2 (6 bases). The CDR3 is 15 residues long. Trimming shortened V by 2 bases and J by 2 bases, and 12 bases separated the two germline ends. The germline gives CDR1 MNHEY, CDR2 SMNVEV (reference sequence). For the CDR3, the DNA is TGTGCCAGCAGTTTAGGGGCCAGCGGGCAAGAGACCCAGTACTTC. It yields the protein CASSLGASGQETQYF.

This clonotype was seen many times. The rearrangement links TRBV28 to TRBJ1-6, with D possibly being TRBD1 (6 bases). This CDR3 spans 16 amino acids. Germline CDR1 is MDHEN and CDR2 is SYDVKM. Trimming left V 3 bases short and J 0 bases short, with 9 bases between. The CDR3 nucleotides are TGTGCCAGCAGTTTGGTGGGGGCCTCCTATAATTCACCCCTCCACTTT. This encodes CASSLVGASYNSPLHF.

The genes are TRBV5-1 and TRBJ2-1, with D possibly matching TRBD1 (7 bases). Germline V gene data show CDR1 as SGHRS and CDR2 as YFSETQ. V shed 4 bases and J shed 4 bases, with 12 bases lying between them. The CDR3 is made up of 14 amino acids. CDR3 sequence: CASSAGQTYNEQFF. As DNA, the CDR3 is TGCGCCAGCAGCGCGGGACAGACATACAATGAGCAGTTCTTC.

The chain has TRBV4-2 and TRBJ1-1; no clear D. Germline V CDR1 and CDR2: LGHNA, YNFKEQ. V was pared by 0 bases and J by 0 bases, with 5 bases between. The length of the CDR3 is 14 residues. The CDR3 DNA follows: TGTGCCAGCAGCCAAGAGGCGATGAACACTGAAGCTTTCTTT. Translation: CASSQEAMNTEAFF.

Worth noting for this clonotype: Since a much larger clone is just one base distant, this may be a read error. For the CDR3, the DNA is TGCGCCAACAGCCCGGGACAGGGGGCCGGGGAGCTGTTTTTT. Amino acid sequence: CANSPGQGAGELFF. This chain joins TRBV4-1 and TRBJ2-2, with 11 bases that match TRBD1. This CDR3 region has 14 residues. Germline-derived CDR1 and CDR2 are MGHRA and YSYEKL.

This clonotype was counted at least ten times. The J gene is TRBJ2-7, the V gene TRBV20-1; 11 bases are shared with TRBD1. CDR1 and CDR2 (germline): DFQATT, SNEGSKA (reference sequence). The CDR3 loop spans 13 amino acids. CDR3 loop: CSVLGQGAREQYF. CDR3 sequence (DNA): TGCAGCGTCCTTGGACAGGGGGCACGGGAGCAGTACTTC.

This clonotype has a count of ten or more. At one end the junction does not follow the germline gene, possibly because of a read error. This sequence joins TRBV6-6 and TRBJ2-5; D is possibly TRBD1 or TRBD2 (5 bases each). Germline assignment: CDR1 MNHNY and CDR2 SVGAGI (reference sequence). The CDR3 contains 15 residues. CDR3 sequence: CASSHSGRRQETQYF. The CDR3 DNA reads as TGTGCCAGCAGTCACTCGGGACGGAGACAAGAGACCCAGTACTTC.